The 12 T cell receptor beta chains listed next were all sequenced from one sample in a study of PD-1 blockade in classical Hodgkin lymphoma. The data were produced by immunoSEQ multiplex PCR, yet TCRdb's version contains in-frame clones alone and is incomplete. The sample lists tens of thousands of clones; around 93% were seen once. Relapses following autologous stem cell transplantation were seen in all patients, with brentuximab vedotin exposure varying. The material was peripheral blood mononuclear cells (PBMCs), obtained at baseline. These receptors came from a human donor with classical Hodgkin lymphoma.

CDR3 DNA sequence: TGTGCCAGCAGCACCGGACAGGGTATCGACTATGGCTACACCTTC. This sequence encodes CASSTGQGIDYGYTF. This chain joins TRBV7-4 and TRBJ1-2; 8 bases fit TRBD1. Germline CDR1 SGHVT, CDR2 SQSDAQ. This CDR3 has 15 amino acids. Germline trimming cut 5 bases from V and 3 bases from J; bases unmatched to any gene: 8. The entire variable domain, with the rest obtained from reference TRBV7-4 and TRBJ1-2, is as follows: GAGVSQSPRYKVAKRGRDVALRCDSISGHVTLYWYRQTLGQGSEVLTYSQSDAQRDKSGRPSGRFSAERPERSVSTLKIQRTEQGDSAVYLCASSTGQGIDYGYTFGSGTRLTVV.

This chain uses TRBV7-8 with TRBJ1-4; D is unresolved. Germline loops: CDR1 SGHVS, CDR2 FQNEAQ. V shed 4 bases and J shed 0 bases, with 15 bases lying between them. The CDR3 spans 17 residues. The CDR3 region is CASSSTPRYSTNEKLFF. Here the CDR3 DNA reads TGTGCCAGCAGCTCAACCCCGCGATATTCAACTAATGAAAAACTGTTTTTT.

This chain links TRBV4-3 with TRBJ2-2; 7 bases agree with TRBD1. CDR3 length: 17 residues. Germline lookup yields CDR1 LGHNA and CDR2 YSLEER. The V and J ends lost 3 bases and 1 base, in that order; junction bases with no gene match: 8. The CDR3: CASSHAPGQMNTGELFF. The DNA of the CDR3 is TGCGCCAGCAGCCATGCACCGGGACAGATGAACACCGGGGAGCTGTTTTTT.

J is TRBJ1-2 and V is TRBV7-9, with a weak D call TRBD1 (5 bases). The CDR3 totals 16 residues. Germline-derived CDR1 and CDR2 are SEHNR and FQNEAQ (reference sequence). The germline V and J ends were trimmed by 3 bases and 5 bases, with 19 bases remaining between them. DNA for the CDR3: TGTGCCAGCAGCTTGTTAATGGACGGACACTTGTATGGCTACACCTTC. Its protein product is CASSLLMDGHLYGYTF.

The chain employs TRBV25-1 and TRBJ1-1; TRBD1 might be the D (6 bases). The V and J ends lost 10 bases and 8 bases respectively, with 17 bases between them. Per the germline V gene, CDR1 is MGHDK and CDR2 is SYGVNS. This CDR3 region has 12 residues. In DNA form, the CDR3 reads TGTGCCACCGAGTGGGGGCCCGGAGAAGCTTTCTTT. It codes for CATEWGPGEAFF.

The chain carries TRBV6-5 and TRBJ2-1; TRBD2 matches 8 bases. Germline loops: CDR1 MNHEY, CDR2 SVGAGI. Germline trimming cut 4 bases from V and 4 bases from J; bases unmatched to any gene: 9. This CDR3 contains 16 residues. In DNA form, the CDR3 reads TGTGCCAGCAGTTGGACGAGCACTAGCGGATACAATGAGCAGTTCTTC. The encoded protein is CASSWTSTSGYNEQFF.

The rearrangement joins TRBV6-5 to TRBJ2-1; TRBD2 aligns across 12 bases. Germline loops: CDR1 MNHEY, CDR2 SVGAGI. V gave up 6 bases and J gave up 4 bases; unmatched junction bases: 4. CDR3 size: 15 residues. In DNA form, the CDR3 reads TGTGCCAGCAGCACGACTAGCGGGGGATACAATGAGCAGTTCTTC. This codes for CASSTTSGGYNEQFF.

The V call is TRBV7-8, the J call TRBJ1-1; D perhaps matches TRBD1 (5 bases). This CDR3 spans 13 amino acids. Per germline, CDR1 SGHVS and CDR2 FQNEAQ. Trimming removed 1 base at V and 8 bases at J, with 11 bases between. CDR3 loop: CASSLGGRGEAFF. CDR3 DNA: TGTGCCAGCAGCTTAGGCGGGAGGGGCGAAGCTTTCTTT.

This rearrangement joins TRBV6-1 to TRBJ2-5, with D possibly matching TRBD2 (7 bases). The tail of the sequence fits TRBJ2-7 better, so the J call may be wrong. Germline V CDR1 and CDR2: MNHNS, SASEGT. This CDR3 comprises 15 residues. The CDR3 sequence is CASSLLPGGADEQYF. Here the CDR3 DNA reads TGTGCCAGCAGCCTCCTTCCTGGGGGGGCTGACGAGCAGTACTTC.

The V and J genes are TRBV7-9 and TRBJ1-1, with D possibly TRBD1 on 5 matching bases. Germline CDR1 reads SEHNR; CDR2 reads FQNEAQ (reference sequence). Trimming removed 5 bases from V and 1 base from J, with 11 bases in between. This CDR3 is built from 14 residues. The CDR3 spells CASSLRVRNTEAFF. The CDR3 nucleotides read TGTGCCAGCAGCCTCAGGGTTCGGAACACTGAAGCTTTCTTT.

The chain uses TRBV4-2 and TRBJ2-1, with a tentative D call TRBD2 (6 bases). Trimming shortened V by 0 bases and J by 14 bases, and 14 bases separated the two germline ends. Per germline, CDR1 LGHNA and CDR2 YNFKEQ. The CDR3 length is 13 residues. CDR3 sequence: CASSQDWGLAEFF. The CDR3 DNA sequence: TGTGCCAGCAGCCAAGATTGGGGACTGGCTGAGTTCTTC.

The rearrangement joins TRBV19 to TRBJ2-3; D gene uncertain. V was clipped by 7 bases and J by 4 bases, with 12 bases between them. CDR1 and CDR2 from the germline V gene are LNHDA and SQIVND (reference sequence). The CDR3 runs to 13 residues. The CDR3 nucleotides are TGTGCCAGTATAGGCAGGTACCCAGATACGCAGTATTTT. Translating gives CASIGRYPDTQYF. Filled out from reference TRBV19 and TRBJ2-3, the complete variable domain reads DGGITQSPKYLFRKEGQNVTLSCEQNLNHDAMYWYRQDPGQGLRLIYYSQIVNDFQKGDIAEGYSVSREKKESFPLTVTSAQKNPTAFYLCASIGRYPDTQYFGPGTRLTVL.